This T cell receptor (beta chain) was documented in a study of beta chain features in type 1 diabetes. Broader study findings: Within each of all four CD4+ subsets, Type 1 diabetes patients had TCRB CDR3s that were moderately but significantly shorter.

The CDR3 extends over 13 amino acids. Trimming removed 3 bases at V and 7 bases at J, with 11 bases between. Germline assignment: CDR1 SGDLS and CDR2 YYNGEE. Comments on this clone: Its antigen remains unknown.

The entirety of the isolated RNA underwent reverse transcription, so expressed TCRB transcripts were sequenced. Sequencing used immunoSEQ multiplex PCR; TCRdb keeps in-frame clones, though not all of them. The sample includes about 620,000 clones, around a sixth of them seen just once. This receptor was obtained from a man between 18 and 35 years old in good health. Sequenced input: naive CD4+ T cells from blood. The chain employs TRBV9 and TRBJ1-3, with D possibly being TRBD1 (6 bases). CDR3 bases: TGTGCCAGCAGCGGACAGGACGGGAACACCATATATTTT. It is translated as CASSGQDGNTIYF.